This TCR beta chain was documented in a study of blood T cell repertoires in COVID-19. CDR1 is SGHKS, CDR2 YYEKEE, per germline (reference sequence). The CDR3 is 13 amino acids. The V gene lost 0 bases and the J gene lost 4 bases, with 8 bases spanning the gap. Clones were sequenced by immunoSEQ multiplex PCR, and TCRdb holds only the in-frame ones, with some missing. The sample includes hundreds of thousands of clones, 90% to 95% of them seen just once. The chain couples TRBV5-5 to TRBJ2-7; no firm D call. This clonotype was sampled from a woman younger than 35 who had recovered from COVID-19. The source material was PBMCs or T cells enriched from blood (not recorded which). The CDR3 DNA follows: TGTGCCAGCAGCTTGGCCCCCTATTACGAGCAGTACTTC. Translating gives CASSLAPYYEQYF. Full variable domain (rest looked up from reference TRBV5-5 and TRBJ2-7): DAGVTQSPTHLIKTRGQQVTLRCSPISGHKSVSWYQQVLGQGPQFIFQYYEKEERGRGNFPDRFSARQFPNYSSELNVNALLLGDSALYLCASSLAPYYEQYFGPGTRLTVT.